These T cell receptor beta chains were read from a single sample in a study of blood T cells in healthy people across ages. MiXCR was run by TCRdb on the 5' RACE reads, yielding one entry per CDR3 protein. The sample lists about 720,000 distinct CDR3 sequences, just under 25% occurring once. This sample was shared with a second study, whose subject was T cells of mothers and their children.

Sequencing was carried out using blood. The receptor source for this set is a boy younger than 18 in good health. CDR3s include the opening cysteine and the closing phenylalanine or tryptophan. A D gene is named only where the DNA matches it firmly. A clone size is listed for some rows: how often the clone was seen (once, few, many), or a class if it is expanded.

J gene,D gene,clone size,V gene,CDR3 protein,CDR3 DNA
TRBJ2-2,.,.,TRBV28,CASDEGGRKTGELFF,TGTGCCAGTGACGAGGGGGGGCGGAAGACCGGGGAGCTGTTTTTT
TRBJ2-1,.,.,TRBV18,CASSLLLGADEQFF,TGTGCCAGCTCACTGCTGCTAGGGGCGGATGAGCAGTTCTTC
TRBJ2-1,TRBD1,.,TRBV12-3/TRBV12-4,CASSLGGQGAPFF,TGTGCCAGCAGTTTAGGGGGGCAGGGGGCCCCGTTCTTC
TRBJ2-7,TRBD2,few,TRBV29-1,CSALLAGRYEQYF,TGCAGCGCCTTACTAGCGGGAAGGTACGAGCAGTACTTC
TRBJ2-7,.,.,TRBV20-1,CSGSSESSYEQYF,TGCAGTGGTAGTTCCGAGAGCTCCTACGAGCAGTACTTC
TRBJ2-5,TRBD2,.,TRBV27,CASSLSGSGEQYF,TGTGCCAGCAGCCTCAGCGGGAGTGGGGAGCAGTACTTC
TRBJ2-5,.,few,TRBV7-9,CASSLASDHPWLETQYF,TGTGCCAGCAGCTTAGCCTCCGACCACCCATGGCTGGAGACCCAGTACTTC
TRBJ2-7,TRBD1,.,TRBV5-1,CTSRDSPGQGAYEQYF,TGCACCAGCAGGGATTCGCCGGGACAGGGCGCCTACGAGCAGTACTTC
TRBJ1-4,.,.,TRBV6-5,CASSYHGGEKLFF,TGTGCCAGCAGTTACCACGGGGGTGAAAAACTGTTTTTT
TRBJ2-7,.,few,TRBV12-3/TRBV12-4,CASTGQSGSDQYF,TGTGCCAGCACAGGACAGTCCGGAAGCGACCAGTACTTC
TRBJ1-1,.,few,TRBV5-1,CASSPRQVMNTEAFF,TGCGCCAGCAGCCCAAGGCAGGTAATGAACACTGAAGCTTTCTTT
TRBJ1-2,TRBD1,few,TRBV5-6,CASSTTGGFYGYTF,TGTGCCAGCAGTACAACAGGGGGCTTCTATGGCTACACCTTC
TRBJ2-2,.,few,TRBV4-3,CASSQAPSGSNTGELFF,TGCGCCAGCAGCCAGGCTCCCTCTGGATCGAACACCGGGGAGCTGTTTTTT
TRBJ2-7,TRBD2,few,TRBV29-1,CSVEDGGETYEQYF,TGCAGCGTTGAAGATGGGGGGGAAACCTACGAGCAGTACTTC
TRBJ2-7,.,few,TRBV7-2,CASSLKSRGPYEQYF,TGTGCCAGCAGCTTAAAGAGCAGGGGACCCTACGAGCAGTACTTC